This is a list of T cell receptor beta chains from one sample in a study of blood T cell repertoires in COVID-19. TCRdb's table, derived via immunoSEQ multiplex PCR, lists solely in-frame clones and lacks some. The sample has about 330,000 clones, about 92% seen once; the top ten hold around a sixth. Sequencing was carried out using PBMCs or T cells enriched from blood (not recorded which). Receptors originate from a woman under 40 who had recovered from COVID-19. CDR3s leave out the opening cysteine and the closing phenylalanine or tryptophan. Size values are once, few and many counts, or a class for expanded clones, and some rows have none.

TRBV6-2/TRBV6-3,TRBJ1-5,NA,ASSYSTGPFDQPQH
TRBV28,TRBJ1-2,NA,ASSLPAGQNYGYT
TRBV3-1/TRBV3-2,TRBJ2-6,NA,ASSPLAGGANVLT
TRBV28,TRBJ2-7,NA,ASSYQGGEQY
TRBV7-6,TRBJ2-1,NA,ASSFWGRDSYNEQF
TRBV7-8,TRBJ2-3,NA,ASSLVALAGDTDTQY
TRBV3-1/TRBV3-2,TRBJ1-2,once,ASSQGGPRYYGYT
TRBV5-1,TRBJ2-1,NA,ASSPAGTSNGNEQF
TRBV5-1,TRBJ2-3,NA,ASSRGTSTDTQY
TRBV27,TRBJ2-7,NA,ASSLSPHYEQY
TRBV4-1,TRBJ1-5,once,ASSHTGSNQPQH
TRBV7-9,TRBJ1-3,NA,ASSSESTIY
TRBV19,TRBJ2-2,NA,ASSYLRELF
TRBV19,TRBJ1-1,once,ASSIGRGTTEAF
TRBV6-2/TRBV6-3,TRBJ1-2,NA,ASSYETGHYGYT
TRBV6-1,TRBJ1-3,NA,ASSEGFAGNTIY
TRBV6-5,TRBJ1-5,once,ASSLKTGVGNQPQH
TRBV28,TRBJ1-2,NA,ASSLQVSGSGYT
TRBV6-5,TRBJ2-1,NA,ASSQTGYIEQF
TRBV6-5,TRBJ1-2,NA,ASRNQTGGYGYT
TRBV29-1,TRBJ1-1,NA,STSDSMNTEAF
TRBV28,TRBJ1-2,NA,ASRQGINYGYT
TRBV28,TRBJ2-7,NA,ASRHGTATRYQQY
TRBV18,TRBJ2-1,once,ASSPLAGRFVNEQF
TRBV7-8,TRBJ1-6,NA,ASSSIGRQGQSYNSPLH
TRBV19,TRBJ2-1,NA,ASTHEGGRV
TRBV5-1,TRBJ2-3,NA,ASSLMGTGGFRSDTQY
TRBV4-1,TRBJ2-7,NA,ASSQGTSGGVYEQY
TRBV7-2,TRBJ1-5,once,ASSLVTHPDQPQH
TRBV28,TRBJ2-7,NA,ASSLIGRGIDEQY
TRBV27,TRBJ2-1,NA,ASSLQGQGFAENNEQF
TRBV28,TRBJ1-6,once,ASSLRSGNSPLH
TRBV9,TRBJ1-2,NA,ASSVGSRDRVYGYT
TRBV28,TRBJ1-2,NA,ASSSSGTNRDYGYT
TRBV4-2,TRBJ1-5,NA,ASSPDRSGNQPQH
TRBV5-8,TRBJ2-7,NA,ASSLAGGPEFYEQY
TRBV2,TRBJ1-2,few,ASSVRPGLGGYT
TRBV5-6,TRBJ1-2,NA,ASSLGGSEGYT
TRBV29-1,TRBJ1-2,once,SAPGQGGGYT
TRBV19,TRBJ2-7,NA,ASSPAGAEQY
TRBV19,TRBJ2-7,NA,ASSMGLGSSYEQY
TRBV4-3,TRBJ2-2,once,ASSQQGPHTGELF
TRBV28,TRBJ2-1,NA,ASTRRGGYNEQF
TRBV27,TRBJ2-7,NA,ASMGRTYEQY
TRBV11-3,TRBJ2-3,NA,ASGAGARDTQY
TRBV10-3,TRBJ2-3,NA,AISEGRGSRTDTQY
TRBV29-1,TRBJ2-7,NA,SVGGGRGPYEQY
TRBV7-3,TRBJ2-3,few,ASSLRAGGWDTQY
TRBV4-3,TRBJ2-2,NA,ASSQDWASGRAGELF
TRBV9,TRBJ1-1,NA,ASSVEGERGYTEAF
TRBV18,TRBJ1-2,once,ASAGQPNYGYT
TRBV4-3,TRBJ1-2,NA,ASSHQNPRDSPYGYT
TRBV3-1/TRBV3-2,TRBJ1-2,NA,ASSQGTGGYGYT
TRBV2,TRBJ1-1,NA,ASSLMNTEAF
TRBV6-2/TRBV6-3,TRBJ1-2,NA,ASSLLGPSYGYT
TRBV5-4,TRBJ2-2,once,ASSSGLAGHTGELF
TRBV6-5,TRBJ2-7,NA,ASSYSTASSYEQY
TRBV29-1,TRBJ2-3,NA,SVDVRESTDTQY